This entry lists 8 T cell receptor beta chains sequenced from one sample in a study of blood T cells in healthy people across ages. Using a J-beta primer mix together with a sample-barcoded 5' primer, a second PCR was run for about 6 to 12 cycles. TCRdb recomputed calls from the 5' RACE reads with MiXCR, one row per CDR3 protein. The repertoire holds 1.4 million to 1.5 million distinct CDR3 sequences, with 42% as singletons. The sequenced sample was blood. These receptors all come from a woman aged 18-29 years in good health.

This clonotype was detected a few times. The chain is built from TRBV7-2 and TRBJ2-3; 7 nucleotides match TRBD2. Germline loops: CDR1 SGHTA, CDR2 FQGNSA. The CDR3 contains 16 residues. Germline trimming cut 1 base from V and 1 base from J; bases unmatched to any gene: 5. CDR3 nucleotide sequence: TGTGCCAGCAGCTTAGGCTGGGGGGGTGGCACAGATACGCAGTATTTT. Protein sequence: CASSLGWGGGTDTQYF.

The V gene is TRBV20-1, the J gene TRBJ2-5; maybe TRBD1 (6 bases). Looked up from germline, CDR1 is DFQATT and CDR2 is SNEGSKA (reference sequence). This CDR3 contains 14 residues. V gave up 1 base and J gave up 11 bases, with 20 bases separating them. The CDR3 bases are TGCAGTGCTAGAGCCGGGACAACCTACAATGAGCAGTACTTC. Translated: CSARAGTTYNEQYF.

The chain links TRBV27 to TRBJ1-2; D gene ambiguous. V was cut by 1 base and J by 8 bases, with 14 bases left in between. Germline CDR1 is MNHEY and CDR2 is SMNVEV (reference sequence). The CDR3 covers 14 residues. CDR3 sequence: CASSLYGSVYGYTF. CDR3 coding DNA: TGTGCCAGCAGTTTATATGGTTCCGTTTACGGCTACACCTTC.

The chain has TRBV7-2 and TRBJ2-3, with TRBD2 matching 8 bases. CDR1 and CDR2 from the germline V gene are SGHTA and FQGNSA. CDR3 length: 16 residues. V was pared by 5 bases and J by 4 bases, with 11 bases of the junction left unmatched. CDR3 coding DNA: TGTGCCAGCAGCCCCGAACCGGGAGGGAGGGCAGATACGCAGTATTTT. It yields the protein CASSPEPGGRADTQYF.

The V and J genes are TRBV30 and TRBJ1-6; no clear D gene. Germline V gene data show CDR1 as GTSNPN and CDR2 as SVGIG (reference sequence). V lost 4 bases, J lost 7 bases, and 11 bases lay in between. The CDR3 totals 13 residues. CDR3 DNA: TGTGCCTGGACAATGGAGTGGAATTCACCCCTCCACTTT. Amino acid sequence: CAWTMEWNSPLHF.

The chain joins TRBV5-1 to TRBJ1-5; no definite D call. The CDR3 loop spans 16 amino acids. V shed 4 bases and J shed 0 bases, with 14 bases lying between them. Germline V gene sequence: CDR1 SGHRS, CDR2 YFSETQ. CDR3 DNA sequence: TGCGCCAGCAGCGGGAAGTGGCTGGATAGCAATCAGCCCCAGCATTTT. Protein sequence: CASSGKWLDSNQPQHF.

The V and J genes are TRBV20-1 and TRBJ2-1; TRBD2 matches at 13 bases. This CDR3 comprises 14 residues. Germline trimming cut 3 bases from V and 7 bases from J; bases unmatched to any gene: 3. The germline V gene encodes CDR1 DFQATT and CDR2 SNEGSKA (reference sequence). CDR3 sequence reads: CSARTGLAGNEQFF. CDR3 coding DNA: TGCAGTGCTAGGACGGGACTAGCGGGAAATGAGCAGTTCTTC.

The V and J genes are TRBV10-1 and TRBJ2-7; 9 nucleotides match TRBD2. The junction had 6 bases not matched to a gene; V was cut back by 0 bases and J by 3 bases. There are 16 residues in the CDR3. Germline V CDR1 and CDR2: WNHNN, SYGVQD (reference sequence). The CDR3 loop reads CASSESSLAGFYEQYF. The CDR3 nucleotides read TGCGCCAGCAGTGAGTCAAGCCTAGCGGGATTCTACGAGCAGTACTTC.